The clone carrying this TCR beta chain was seen more than once but under ten times. This specimen belongs to a study of blood T cells in healthy people across ages. The CDR3 length is 14 residues. The ends were cut back, 3 bases at V and 3 bases at J, with 14 bases in the middle. Per germline, CDR1 DFQATT and CDR2 SNEGSKA (reference sequence). A J-beta primer mix and a sample-barcoded 5' primer were used in a second PCR of about 7 to 12 cycles. TCRdb re-derived calls from the 5' RACE reads in MiXCR, one entry per CDR3 protein. This sample has some 1,500,000 distinct CDR3 sequences, with less than 45% found just once.

The sequencing input was blood. The clonotype originates from a woman aged 18-29 years in good health. The V and J genes are TRBV20-1 and TRBJ1-1; weak D call: TRBD1 (5 bases). The CDR3 coding sequence is TGCAGTGCTAGTCCGGGGGGAGTATACACTGAAGCTTTCTTT. It translates to CSASPGGVYTEAFF.